This TCR beta chain was observed in a study of OX40 agonist ivuxolimab in advanced cancers. Study summary: With ivuxolimab, an agonistic anti-OX40 (CD134) antibody, patients were treated. Hepatocellular carcinoma, melanoma, renal cell or head and neck cancer affected the dose-escalation patients. Partial responses were recorded for three patients, including one with hepatocellular carcinoma and two with cutaneous melanoma. Study results and caveats: Low clonal expansion, among the lowest seen, marked partial responders at 0.1-3.0 mg/kg.

Remarks on this clone: What it recognizes is unknown.

CDR3 size: 13 residues. The germline gives CDR1 KGHSY, CDR2 FQNENV. V lost 3 bases and J 4 bases, leaving 8 bases between the germline ends. Profiled with immunoSEQ multiplex PCR; TCRdb holds only in-frame clones, not every one. The sample consists of 75,000 to 95,000 clones, 90% of them appearing once. The chain employs TRBV16 and TRBJ2-3; D ambiguous. This specimen consisted of CD4+ or CD8+ T cells sorted from blood, obtained in a trial of the OX40 agonist ivuxolimab. This TCR derives from an adult with an advanced solid tumor such as melanoma, head and neck, liver or kidney cancer. CDR3 loop: CASSQTRADTQYF. The DNA for the CDR3 is TGTGCCAGCAGCCAGACCCGTGCAGATACGCAGTATTTT.